Listed here are 8 T cell receptor beta chains from one sample, sequenced in a study of blood T cell repertoires in COVID-19. The method was immunoSEQ multiplex PCR; TCRdb's version includes in-frame clones alone and lacks a portion of them. This table has approximately 380,000 clones, 88% appearing once. The source material was PBMCs or T cells enriched from blood (not recorded which). The receptor set was obtained from a woman aged 18-29 years who had recovered from COVID-19.

V usage is TRBV6-5 and J usage is TRBJ2-5, with D possibly TRBD2 on 5 matching bases. V lost 0 bases and J 6 bases, leaving 14 bases between the germline ends. Germline lookup yields CDR1 MNHEY and CDR2 SVGAGI. This CDR3 region has 15 residues. The CDR3 loop reads CASSYSAGIGKTQYF. Written as DNA, the CDR3 is TGTGCCAGCAGTTACTCAGCCGGGATTGGGAAGACCCAGTACTTC.

This clone was found once. V is TRBV7-9 and J is TRBJ1-4; tentatively, D is TRBD1 (5 bases). V lost 5 bases and J 2 bases, leaving 12 bases between the germline ends. Germline CDR1 is SEHNR and CDR2 is FQNEAQ (reference sequence). This CDR3 region has 15 residues. The CDR3 loop is CASSPAGSTNEKLFF. CDR3 in DNA: TGTGCCAGCAGCCCAGCAGGGTCTACTAATGAAAAACTGTTTTTT.

The chain carries TRBV5-1 and TRBJ1-6, with TRBD1 as a possible D gene (5 bases). CDR1 and CDR2 from the germline V gene are SGHRS and YFSETQ. Trimming pared 0 bases from V and 10 bases from J, leaving 14 bases between. This CDR3 has 15 amino acids. The CDR3 nucleotides are TGCGCCAGCAGCTTGGCTGGGGGGAGAGACTCACCCCTCCACTTT. Translated: CASSLAGGRDSPLHF.

The chain employs TRBV27 and TRBJ2-1; tentative D call: TRBD1 (6 bases). Germline V gene sequence: CDR1 MNHEY, CDR2 SMNVEV (reference sequence). The CDR3 loop spans 17 amino acids. V shed 1 base and J shed 1 base, with 14 bases lying between them. This chain's CDR3 is CASSLLGLTGSYNEQFF. Written as DNA, the CDR3 is TGTGCCAGCAGTTTATTGGGTCTGACAGGATCCTACAATGAGCAGTTCTTC.

The chain employs TRBV4-2 and TRBJ2-5; 10 bases are a match to TRBD2. The germline V gene has CDR1 LGHNA and CDR2 YNFKEQ. The CDR3 loop spans 16 amino acids. The V and J ends lost 2 bases and 2 bases, in that order; junction bases with no gene match: 5. CDR3 region: CASSQRLAGVQETQYF. As DNA, the CDR3 is TGTGCCAGCAGCCAACGTCTAGCGGGGGTACAAGAGACCCAGTACTTC.

DNA for the CDR3: TGTGCCAGCAGTTTAGCCGGGGATCAGCCCCAGCATTTT. Its translation: CASSLAGDQPQHF. V and J are TRBV27 and TRBJ1-5; no reliable D call. V shed 2 bases and J shed 5 bases, with 7 bases lying between them. This CDR3 region has 13 residues. CDR1 and CDR2 (germline): MNHEY, SMNVEV (reference sequence).

The CDR3 is CASSARTGLNTEAFF. The DNA for the CDR3 is TGTGCCAGCAGCGCAAGGACAGGGCTGAACACTGAAGCTTTCTTT. This sequence joins TRBV5-4 and TRBJ1-1; 8 bases are shared with TRBD1. The CDR3 sequence is 15 residues long. V lost 4 bases, J lost 0 bases, and 5 bases stayed unmatched. Germline loops: CDR1 SGHNT, CDR2 YYREEE (reference sequence).

The chain carries TRBV6-5 and TRBJ1-2; 7 nucleotides agree with TRBD1. With 4 bases clipped from V and 8 bases from J, the junction kept 10 bases outside the gene matches. Per germline, CDR1 MNHEY and CDR2 SVGAGI. This CDR3 region has 14 residues. CDR3 sequence (DNA): TGTGCCAGCAGTTCATCCGACAGGGAGGACGGCTACACCTTC. Translating gives CASSSSDREDGYTF.